This record covers a single TCR beta chain. The antigen remains unidentified. Produced via immunoSEQ multiplex PCR; TCRdb's table is partial and in-frame only. The sample holds under 2,500 clones, approximately 64% seen once. This specimen belongs to a study of coeliac disease. Study overall: Each coeliac patient was active, refractory type I, or diet-controlled.

Study findings and constraints: Unbiased detection of gliadin-specific T cells was judged not feasible with this approach. Control samples showed higher TRB and TRG clonality than intraepithelial and lamina propria samples in active celiac disease. Intraepithelial and lamina propria fractions were not highly pure, so cross-contamination was possible.

J gave up 1 base and V 5 bases, and 5 bases lay outside the gene matches. This CDR3 is 16 amino acids long. Germline V gene data show CDR1 as SGHNT and CDR2 as YYREEE (reference sequence). The receptor comes from a woman in her 70s with celiac disease on a gluten-free diet. The source material was intraepithelial lymphocytes from the gut. V gene TRBV5-4 combines with J gene TRBJ2-7, with 14 bases identical to TRBD2. The CDR3 spells CASSNGLAGGSYEQYF. As DNA, the CDR3 is TGTGCCAGCAGTAATGGACTAGCGGGGGGATCCTACGAGCAGTACTTC. Complete variable domain (other parts from reference TRBV5-4 and TRBJ2-7): ETGVTQSPTHLIKTRGQQVTLRCSSQSGHNTVSWYQQALGQGPQFIFQYYREEENGRGNFPPRFSGLQFPNYSSELNVNALELDDSALYLCASSNGLAGGSYEQYFGPGTRLTVT.